The subject of this entry is one T cell receptor (beta chain). The data are from a study of blood T cell repertoires in COVID-19. Study in general: The origin of the acute and convalescent COVID-19 samples was the United States, Italy and Spain. In each case, the material was cDNA or gDNA derived from T cells, B-cell-depleted T cells, or PBMCs.

In the source study's methods: It was from reference gene primer amplification that nucleated cell counts were estimated. Profiled with immunoSEQ multiplex PCR; TCRdb holds only in-frame clones, not every one. The V and J calls and the clone size are those of that table, but D and trimming were determined from the DNA. The sample holds 100,000 or so clones, roughly 80% seen once. The source of this sequence is a woman aged 80 or over with acute or convalescent COVID-19. Material for sequencing was peripheral blood.

The CDR3 spells CASSLGQGASGNTIYF. The CDR3 DNA sequence: TGTGCCAGCAGCTTAGGACAGGGGGCGAGTGGAAACACCATATATTTT. The gene calls are TRBV7-8 and TRBJ1-3; 10 positions match TRBD1. V was clipped by 1 base and J by 3 bases; unmatched bases: 3. This CDR3 has 16 amino acids. Germline V lookup: CDR1 SGHVS, CDR2 FQNEAQ.